This T cell receptor (beta chain) is from a study of control samples from healthy donors and cancer patients. The CDR3 extends over 11 amino acids. Germline V gene sequence: CDR1 GTSNPN, CDR2 SVGIG (reference sequence). Trimming took off 5 bases at V and 7 bases at J, with 9 bases between the two ends. Only in-frame clones appear in the TCRdb table, and some are missing; sequencing was by immunoSEQ multiplex PCR. In the table there are about 190,000 clones, approximately 91% of which are singletons. The origin of this receptor is a man between 25 and 39 years old in good health. The chain joins TRBV30 to TRBJ2-1; no clear D gene. Input material: blood. The DNA for the CDR3 is TGTGCCTGGGGTCTGTATAATGAGCAGTTCTTC. Translated, it gives CAWGLYNEQFF.